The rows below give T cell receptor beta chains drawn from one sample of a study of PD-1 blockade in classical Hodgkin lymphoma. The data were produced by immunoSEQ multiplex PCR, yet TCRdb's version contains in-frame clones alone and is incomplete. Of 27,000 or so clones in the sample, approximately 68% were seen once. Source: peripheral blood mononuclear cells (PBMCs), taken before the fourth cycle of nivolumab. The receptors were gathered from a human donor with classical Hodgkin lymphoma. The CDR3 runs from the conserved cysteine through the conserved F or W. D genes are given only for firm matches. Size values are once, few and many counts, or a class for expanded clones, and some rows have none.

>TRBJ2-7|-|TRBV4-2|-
TGTGCCAGCAGCCAAAATCAGGGGATTCCCTACGAGCAGTACTTC
CASSQNQGIPYEQYF
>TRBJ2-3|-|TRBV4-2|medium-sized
TGTGCCAGCAGCCAAGCCCGGGACACAGATACGCAGTATTTT
CASSQARDTDTQYF
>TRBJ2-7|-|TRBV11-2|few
TGTGCCAGCAGCTTAGATCGCAGTGACACCTGGGATGCGTACTTC
CASSLDRSDTWDAYF
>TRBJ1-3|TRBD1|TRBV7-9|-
TGTGCCAGCAGCCCGCGACAGGGCCTGGGTGGAAACACCATATATTTT
CASSPRQGLGGNTIYF
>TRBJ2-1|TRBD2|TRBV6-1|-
TGTGCCAGCAGTGGCCTAGGACTAGCGGGGGCCAATGAGCAGTTCTTC
CASSGLGLAGANEQFF
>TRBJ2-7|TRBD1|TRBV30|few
TGTGCCTGGAGTTGGACAGGGGCCTCCTACGAGCAGTACTTC
CAWSWTGASYEQYF
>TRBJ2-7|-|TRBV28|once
TGTGCCAGCAGTTTAATGGCCGCATACGAGCAGTACTTC
CASSLMAAYEQYF
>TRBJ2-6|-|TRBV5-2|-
TGTGCCAGCAACGCAACGAGAGAGTACACAAGTCGGGCCAACGTCCTGACTTTC
CASNATREYTSRANVLTF
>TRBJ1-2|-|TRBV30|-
TGTGCCTGGAGTGTATCGGTTAACTATGGCTACACCTTC
CAWSVSVNYGYTF
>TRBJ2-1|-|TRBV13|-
TGTGCCAGCAGCTCCCGTGGCTCCTACAATGAGCAGTTCTTC
CASSSRGSYNEQFF